The sequence of this TCR beta chain was determined in a study of shared clonotypes between healthy human individuals. Broader study findings: Larger richness was generally estimated for naive than memory subsets.

The method was immunoSEQ multiplex PCR; TCRdb's version includes in-frame clones alone and lacks a portion of them. This repertoire shows about 180,000 clones, approximately 92% found once; its top ten account for 0.067%. A few counts support this clone. Its antigen is still unknown. Per the germline V gene, CDR1 is MNHEY and CDR2 is SVGAGI. V lost 6 bases and J 6 bases, leaving 12 bases between the germline ends. The CDR3 is 13 amino acids. The chain employs TRBV6-5 and TRBJ1-5, with no clear D. This receptor was obtained from a woman aged 25 to 45 in good health. Sequencing input: naive CD4+ T cells sorted from blood. Subset indicated: CD45RA+ positively selected. Here the CDR3 reads CASRPTQLQPQHF. The CDR3, as DNA: TGTGCCAGCAGGCCCACCCAACTTCAGCCCCAGCATTTT.